The following is a TCR beta chain sequence with its context. V dropped 6 bases and J dropped 6 bases, with 19 bases sitting between them. CDR1 and CDR2 from the germline V gene are MDHEN and SYDVKM. The CDR3 is 15 amino acids. The source of the sample is a study of blood T cell repertoires in COVID-19. In the study overall: Specimens from acute and convalescent COVID-19 originated in the United States, Italy and Spain. From T cells, B-cell-depleted T cells, or PBMCs came the material, which was cDNA or gDNA.

Profiled with immunoSEQ multiplex PCR; TCRdb holds only in-frame clones, not every one. This sample yields under 200,000 clones, of which 86% are seen a single time; approximately 8% belongs to the top ten. The sample consisted of peripheral blood. The sequence derives from a man aged 60 to 75 with acute or convalescent COVID-19. The chain has TRBV28 and TRBJ2-3, with a possible D match to TRBD2 (6 bases). Here the CDR3 DNA reads TGTGCCAGCAGGGTCGGGGGTCCCGCATCCGATACGCAGTATTTT. This translates into CASRVGGPASDTQYF.